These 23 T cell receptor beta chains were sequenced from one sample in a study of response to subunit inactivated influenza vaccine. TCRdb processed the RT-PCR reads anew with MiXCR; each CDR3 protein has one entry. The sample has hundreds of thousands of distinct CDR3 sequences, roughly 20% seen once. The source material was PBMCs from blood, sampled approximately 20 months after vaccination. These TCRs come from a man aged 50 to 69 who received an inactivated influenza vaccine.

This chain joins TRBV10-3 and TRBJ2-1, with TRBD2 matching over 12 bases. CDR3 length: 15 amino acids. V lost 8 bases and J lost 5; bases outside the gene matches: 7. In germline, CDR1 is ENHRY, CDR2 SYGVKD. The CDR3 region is CAISKGLAGNNEQFF. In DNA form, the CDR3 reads TGTGCCATCTCAAAAGGACTAGCGGGGAACAATGAGCAGTTCTTC.

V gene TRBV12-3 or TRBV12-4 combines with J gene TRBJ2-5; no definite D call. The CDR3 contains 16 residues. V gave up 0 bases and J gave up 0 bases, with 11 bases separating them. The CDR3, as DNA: TGTGCCAGCAGTTTAGCGCGTTCGGCTTACCAAGAGACCCAGTACTTC. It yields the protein CASSLARSAYQETQYF.

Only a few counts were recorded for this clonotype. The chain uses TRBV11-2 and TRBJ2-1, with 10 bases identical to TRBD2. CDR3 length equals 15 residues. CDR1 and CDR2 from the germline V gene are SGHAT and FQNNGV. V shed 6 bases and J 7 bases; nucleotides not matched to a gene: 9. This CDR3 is CASRPGLARRNEQFF. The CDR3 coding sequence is TGTGCCAGCAGGCCGGGACTAGCGAGAAGGAATGAGCAGTTCTTC. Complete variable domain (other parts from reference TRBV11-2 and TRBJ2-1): EAGVAQSPRYKIIEKRQSVAFWCNPISGHATLYWYQQILGQGPKLLIQFQNNGVVDDSQLPKDRFSAERLKGVDSTLKIQPAKLEDSAVYLCASRPGLARRNEQFFGPGTRLTVL.

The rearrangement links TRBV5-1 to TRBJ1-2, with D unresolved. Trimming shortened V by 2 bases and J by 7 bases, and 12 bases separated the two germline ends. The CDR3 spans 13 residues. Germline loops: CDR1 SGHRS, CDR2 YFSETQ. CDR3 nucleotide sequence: TGCGCCAGCAGCTTAGAACCGGACGTTGGCTACACCTTC. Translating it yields CASSLEPDVGYTF.

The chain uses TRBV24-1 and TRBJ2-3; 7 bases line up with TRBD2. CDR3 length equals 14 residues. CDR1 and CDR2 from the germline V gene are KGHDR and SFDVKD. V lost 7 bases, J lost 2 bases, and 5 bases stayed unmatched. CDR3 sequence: CATRDAGATDTQYF. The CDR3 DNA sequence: TGTGCCACCAGGGACGCGGGAGCCACAGATACGCAGTATTTT.

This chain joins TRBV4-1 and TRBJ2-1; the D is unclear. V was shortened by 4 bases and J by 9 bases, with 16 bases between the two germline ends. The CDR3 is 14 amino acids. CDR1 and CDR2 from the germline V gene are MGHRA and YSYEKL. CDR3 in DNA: TGCGCCAGCAGCCCCCCCGACCGTGGTGCTGAGCAGTTCTTC. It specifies CASSPPDRGAEQFF.

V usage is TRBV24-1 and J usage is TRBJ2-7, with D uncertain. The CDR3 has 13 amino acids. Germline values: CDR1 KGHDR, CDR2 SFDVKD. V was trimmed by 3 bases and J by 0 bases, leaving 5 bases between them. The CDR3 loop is CATSDGPSYEQYF. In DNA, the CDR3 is TGTGCCACCAGTGATGGGCCCTCCTACGAGCAGTACTTC.

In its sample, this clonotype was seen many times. CDR3 nucleotide sequence: TGTGCCAGCAGCCCGACAGGCCTCAGCGAGCAGTTCTTC. Translating gives CASSPTGLSEQFF. The chain couples TRBV3-1 to TRBJ2-1; D may be TRBD1 (6 bases). The CDR3 length is 13 residues. Germline V gene data show CDR1 as LGHDT and CDR2 as YNNKEL (reference sequence). V was clipped by 4 bases and J by 10 bases, with 14 bases between them.

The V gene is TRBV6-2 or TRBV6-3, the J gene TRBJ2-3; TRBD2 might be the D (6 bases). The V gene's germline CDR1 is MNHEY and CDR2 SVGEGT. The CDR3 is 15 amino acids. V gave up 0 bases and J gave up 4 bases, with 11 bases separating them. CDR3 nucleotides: TGTGCCAGCAGTTACTCATCACTAGCTCCAGATACGCAGTATTTT. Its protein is CASSYSSLAPDTQYF.

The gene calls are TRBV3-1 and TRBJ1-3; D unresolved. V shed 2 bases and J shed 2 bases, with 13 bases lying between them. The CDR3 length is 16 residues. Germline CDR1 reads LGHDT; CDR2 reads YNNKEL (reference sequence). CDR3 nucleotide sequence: TGTGCCAGCAGCCAACTTTCGGGGAGGGCTGGAAACACCATATATTTT. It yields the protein CASSQLSGRAGNTIYF.

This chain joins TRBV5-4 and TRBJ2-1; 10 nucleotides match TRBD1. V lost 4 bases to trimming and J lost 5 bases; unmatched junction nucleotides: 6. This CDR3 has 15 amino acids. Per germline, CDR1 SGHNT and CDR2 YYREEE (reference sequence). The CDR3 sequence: CASSLTGGAHNEQFF. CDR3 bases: TGTGCCAGCAGCCTGACAGGGGGCGCACACAATGAGCAGTTCTTC.

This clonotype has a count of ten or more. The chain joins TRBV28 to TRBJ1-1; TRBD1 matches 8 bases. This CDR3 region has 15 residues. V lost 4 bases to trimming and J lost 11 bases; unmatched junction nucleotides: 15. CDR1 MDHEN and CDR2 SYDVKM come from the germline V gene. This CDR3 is CASSSPTGGSRGAFF. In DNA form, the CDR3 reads TGTGCCAGCAGTTCGCCCACAGGGGGGTCCCGAGGGGCTTTCTTT.

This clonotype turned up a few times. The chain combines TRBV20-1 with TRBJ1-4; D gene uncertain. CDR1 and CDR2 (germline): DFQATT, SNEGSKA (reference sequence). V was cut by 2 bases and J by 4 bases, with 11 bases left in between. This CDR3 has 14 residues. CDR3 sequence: CSARSKLVNEKLFF. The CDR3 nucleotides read TGCAGTGCTAGATCTAAGCTCGTTAATGAAAAACTGTTTTTT.

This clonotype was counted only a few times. This chain's CDR3 is CASSDDWVTEAFF. CDR3 coding DNA: TGTGCCAGCAGTGATGATTGGGTCACTGAAGCTTTCTTT. The chain uses TRBV2 and TRBJ1-1; D is ambiguous. This CDR3 spans 13 amino acids. V was shortened by 3 bases and J by 4 bases, with 9 bases between the two germline ends. Germline V gives CDR1 SNHLY, CDR2 FYNNEI.

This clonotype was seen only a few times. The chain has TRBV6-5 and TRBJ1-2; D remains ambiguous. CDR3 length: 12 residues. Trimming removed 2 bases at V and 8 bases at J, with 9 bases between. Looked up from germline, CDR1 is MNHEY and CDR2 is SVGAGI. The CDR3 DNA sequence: TGTGCCAGCAGTTACGCAGGAGGAGGCTACACCTTC. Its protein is CASSYAGGGYTF.

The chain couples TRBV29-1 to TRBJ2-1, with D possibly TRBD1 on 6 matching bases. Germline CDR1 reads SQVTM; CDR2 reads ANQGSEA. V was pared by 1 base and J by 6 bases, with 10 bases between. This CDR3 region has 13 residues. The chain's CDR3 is CSVEVARGNEQFF. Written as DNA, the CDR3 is TGCAGCGTTGAAGTCGCCAGGGGCAATGAGCAGTTCTTC.

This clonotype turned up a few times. CDR3 in amino acids: CASSLPLTVTEAFF. For the CDR3, the DNA is TGTGCCAGCAGTCTACCTCTGACAGTAACTGAAGCTTTCTTT. V and J are TRBV28 and TRBJ1-1; possibly TRBD1 for D (5 bases). V was trimmed by 5 bases and J by 5 bases, leaving 15 bases between them. This CDR3 has 14 residues. Germline V lookup: CDR1 MDHEN, CDR2 SYDVKM.

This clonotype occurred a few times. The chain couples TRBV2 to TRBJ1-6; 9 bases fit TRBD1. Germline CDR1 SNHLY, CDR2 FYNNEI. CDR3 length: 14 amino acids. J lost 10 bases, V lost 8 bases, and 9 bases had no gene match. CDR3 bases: TGTGCCAGCCGAAGGGGACAGGGAGGGTCACCCCTCCACTTT. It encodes CASRRGQGGSPLHF.

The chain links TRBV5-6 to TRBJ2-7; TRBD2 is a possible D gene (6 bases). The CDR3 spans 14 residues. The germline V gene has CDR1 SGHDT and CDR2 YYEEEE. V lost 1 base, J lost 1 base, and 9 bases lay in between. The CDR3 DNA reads TGTGCCAGCAGCTTGCCGGGAGTATCCTACGAGCAGTACTTC. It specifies CASSLPGVSYEQYF.

The CDR3: CASSVGGTGPNEKLFF. The CDR3, as DNA: TGTGCCAGCAGCGTAGGAGGGACAGGCCCTAATGAAAAACTGTTTTTT. This chain joins TRBV9 and TRBJ1-4, with TRBD1 identical over 8 bases. The germline CDR1 and CDR2 sequences are SGDLS and YYNGEE. J gave up 3 bases and V 0 bases, and 4 bases lay outside the gene matches. The CDR3 is 16 amino acids.

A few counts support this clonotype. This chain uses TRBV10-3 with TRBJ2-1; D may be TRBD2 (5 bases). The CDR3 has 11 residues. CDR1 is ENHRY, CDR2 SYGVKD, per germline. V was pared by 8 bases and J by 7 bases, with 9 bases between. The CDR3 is CAISGENEQFF. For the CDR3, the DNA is TGTGCCATCTCCGGGGAAAATGAGCAGTTCTTC.

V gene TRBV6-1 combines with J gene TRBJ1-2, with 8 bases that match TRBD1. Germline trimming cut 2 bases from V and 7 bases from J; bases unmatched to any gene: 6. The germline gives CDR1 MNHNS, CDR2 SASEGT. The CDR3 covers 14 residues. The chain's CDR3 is CASSERRGTGGYTF. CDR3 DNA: TGTGCCAGCAGTGAACGGCGAGGGACAGGTGGCTACACCTTC.

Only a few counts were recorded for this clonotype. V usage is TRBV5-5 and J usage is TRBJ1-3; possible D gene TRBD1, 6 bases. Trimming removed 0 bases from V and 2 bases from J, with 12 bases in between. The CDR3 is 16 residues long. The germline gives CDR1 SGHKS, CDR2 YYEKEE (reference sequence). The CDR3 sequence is CASSLVTGGPGNTIYF. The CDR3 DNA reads TGTGCCAGCAGCTTGGTTACTGGGGGCCCTGGAAACACCATATATTTT.